This TCR beta chain originates from a study of T cell responses to AZD1222 COVID-19 vaccine. Regarding the study as a whole: White British people made up most donors, females outnumbered males, and clonal diversity was possibly underestimated. CD4 TCRs covered the whole spike, strongest at regions 160-218 and 743-854. Variant regions that are unmutated are reportedly the target of nearly half of spike-specific TCRs. Researchers took repertoire samples only after the peak T cell response had come.

Clones were sequenced by immunoSEQ multiplex PCR, and TCRdb holds only the in-frame ones, with some missing. The sample consists of about 130,000 clones, about 90% of them appearing once. This CDR3 comprises 15 residues. Germline values: CDR1 SGHTA, CDR2 FQGTGA. Note on this clone: Its target is not known. The junction and the germline gene differ at one end; a read error may be behind it.

The material was peripheral blood, obtained on day 0 of AZD1222 vaccination. V gene TRBV7-3 combines with J gene TRBJ1-2, with 7 positions matching TRBD1. The source is an adult in good health. CDR3 residues: CASSLTDRTNCRFWF. The CDR3 DNA sequence: TGTGCCAGCAGCTTAACGGACAGGACGAATTGTCGCTTTTGGTTC.